Each of the 8 T cell receptor beta chains below was sequenced from the same sample in a study of early T cells in non-severe SARS-CoV-2 infection. TCRdb re-called the 5' RACE reads with MiXCR, one entry per CDR3 protein. The table has 50,000 to 65,000 distinct CDR3 sequences, around 20% seen once. Sequenced material: whole blood, taken at baseline. The receptors derive from an adult who was a healthcare worker with PCR-confirmed SARS-CoV-2 infection or an uninfected control (not recorded which).

The table lists this clonotype with a few counts. This chain links TRBV20-1 with TRBJ1-5; D is unresolved. The CDR3 totals 13 residues. Trimming removed 6 bases from V and 2 bases from J, with 11 bases in between. The V gene's germline CDR1 is DFQATT and CDR2 SNEGSKA (reference sequence). CDR3 protein: CSAGLGRNQPQHF. CDR3 sequence (DNA): TGCAGTGCGGGCCTAGGTCGCAATCAGCCCCAGCATTTT.

The chain links TRBV12-3 or TRBV12-4 to TRBJ1-1; no clear D. This CDR3 comprises 15 residues. The V and J ends lost 2 bases and 2 bases respectively, with 12 bases between them. DNA of the CDR3: TGTGCCAGCAGTTTATGGGGTCTCCATAACACTGAAGCTTTCTTT. Translation gives CASSLWGLHNTEAFF.

This clonotype was counted a few times. V is TRBV14 and J is TRBJ1-1; no firm D call. Germline V gene sequence: CDR1 SGHDN, CDR2 FVKESK. The CDR3 totals 14 residues. The V gene lost 2 bases and the J gene lost 6 bases, with 13 bases spanning the gap. The CDR3 region is CASSQSRHFAEAFF. The CDR3 DNA follows: TGTGCCAGCAGCCAAAGTCGACACTTTGCTGAAGCTTTCTTT.

This chain uses TRBV10-1 with TRBJ1-1, with unresolved D. V was cut by 4 bases and J by 4 bases, with 10 bases left in between. Germline CDR1 and CDR2: WNHNN and SYGVQD (reference sequence). The CDR3 covers 13 residues. DNA for the CDR3: TGCGCCAGCAGTGGATTGGAGGGCACTGAAGCTTTCTTT. Protein product: CASSGLEGTEAFF.

The rearrangement joins TRBV5-1 to TRBJ2-3; 7 bases align to TRBD1. The CDR3 sequence is 15 residues long. V trimming: 8 bases; J trimming: 0 bases; junction bases outside the gene matches: 9. Germline lookup yields CDR1 SGHRS and CDR2 YFSETQ. The CDR3 coding sequence is TGCGCCAGTGCCGGGACAGAGTTAAGCACAGATACGCAGTATTTT. Amino acids: CASAGTELSTDTQYF.

V usage is TRBV6-1 and J usage is TRBJ2-5; maybe TRBD1 (6 bases). The length of the CDR3 is 15 residues. Trimming removed 3 bases from V and 2 bases from J, with 13 bases in between. CDR1 is MNHNS, CDR2 SASEGT, per germline. CDR3 nucleotide sequence: TGTGCCAGCAGTGACCCGCATCAGGGGCAAGAGACCCAGTACTTC. This gives the protein CASSDPHQGQETQYF.

This clonotype has only a few counts. The chain employs TRBV5-1 and TRBJ2-5, with D unresolved. This CDR3 has 14 amino acids. The V gene lost 0 bases and the J gene lost 1 base, with 7 bases spanning the gap. Germline lookup yields CDR1 SGHRS and CDR2 YFSETQ. CDR3 protein: CASSLGESQETQYF. CDR3 DNA sequence: TGCGCCAGCAGCTTGGGAGAGTCCCAAGAGACCCAGTACTTC.

This clonotype came up a few times. The rearrangement joins TRBV7-9 to TRBJ2-1, with D tentatively TRBD1 (7 bases). The CDR3 has 13 residues. Per the germline V gene, CDR1 is SEHNR and CDR2 is FQNEAQ (reference sequence). V was cut by 6 bases and J by 6 bases, with 12 bases left in between. CDR3 sequence: CASREGAGNEQFF. The DNA of the CDR3 is TGTGCCAGCAGGGAGGGGGCAGGCAATGAGCAGTTCTTC.